A single sample gave rise to the 21 T cell receptor beta chains below, sequenced in a study of blood T cell repertoires in COVID-19. Sequencing used immunoSEQ multiplex PCR; TCRdb keeps in-frame clones, though not all of them. The sample records almost 400,000 clones, roughly 89% being singletons. The specimen sequenced was PBMCs or T cells enriched from blood (not recorded which). The origin of the receptors is a woman in her twenties or thirties who had recovered from COVID-19.

This clone was counted only a few times. The chain recombines TRBV30 with TRBJ1-3; the match to TRBD1 covers 11 bases. The CDR3 is 14 residues long. V was pared by 3 bases and J by 4 bases, with 2 bases of the junction left unmatched. CDR1 and CDR2 from the germline V gene are GTSNPN and SVGIG (reference sequence). CDR3 loop: CAWRGQGGGNTIYF. CDR3 DNA sequence: TGTGCCTGGAGGGGACAGGGGGGAGGAAACACCATATATTTT. Based on the CDR3 plus reference TRBV30 and TRBJ1-3, the full variable domain is SQTIHQWPATLVQPVGSPLSLECTVEGTSNPNLYWYRQAAGRGLQLLFYSVGIGQISSEVPQNLSASRPQDRQFILSSKKLLLSDSGFYLCAWRGQGGGNTIYFGEGSWLTVV.

V gene TRBV30 combines with J gene TRBJ1-1; tentative D call: TRBD1 (5 bases). Germline V CDR1 and CDR2: GTSNPN, SVGIG (reference sequence). V shed 5 bases and J shed 4 bases, with 14 bases lying between them. The CDR3 contains 13 residues. The CDR3 loop is CAWGWRGGTEAFF. CDR3 nucleotide sequence: TGTGCCTGGGGCTGGCGGGGCGGCACTGAAGCTTTCTTT.

The chain links TRBV6-6 to TRBJ1-1, with 7 bases matching TRBD1. Germline CDR1 is MNHNY and CDR2 is SVGAGI (reference sequence). This CDR3 has 13 amino acids. Trimming removed 4 bases from V and 7 bases from J; junction bases left unmatched: 6. The CDR3 bases are TGTGCCAGCAGTTTGAAGACAGGGTTTGAAGCTTTCTTT. Translating it yields CASSLKTGFEAFF.

The rearrangement joins TRBV10-3 to TRBJ1-5, with D uncertain. The V gene's germline CDR1 is ENHRY and CDR2 SYGVKD. There are 14 residues in the CDR3. Trimming removed 6 bases from V and 2 bases from J, with 11 bases in between. For the CDR3, the DNA is TGTGCCATCAGGCCGGGGAGTGGCAATCAGCCCCAGCATTTT. Residues: CAIRPGSGNQPQHF.

The chain has TRBV7-8 and TRBJ2-1; 10 positions match TRBD2. The CDR3 consists of 15 residues. Trimming took 3 bases from V and 6 from J; bases not matched to a gene: 5. Germline V lookup: CDR1 SGHVS, CDR2 FQNEAQ. The CDR3: CASSLRRLAGNEQFF. CDR3 DNA sequence: TGTGCCAGCAGCTTGCGGCGACTAGCGGGCAATGAGCAGTTCTTC.

The chain combines TRBV7-8 with TRBJ1-1; 11 positions agree with TRBD1. This CDR3 has 14 residues. Per germline, CDR1 SGHVS and CDR2 FQNEAQ. J was trimmed by 8 bases and V by 3 bases; bases with no gene match: 5. The CDR3 DNA reads as TGTGCCAGCAGCTTTTCAGGACAGGGGGCCGAAGCTTTCTTT. Translation: CASSFSGQGAEAFF.

The CDR3 region has the DNA TGCGCCAGCAGCCAAGCTAACAGGCAAGCTAACTATGGCTACACCTTC. Protein product: CASSQANRQANYGYTF. The chain uses TRBV4-1 and TRBJ1-2; TRBD1 is a possible D gene (5 bases). CDR3 size: 16 residues. The germline V gene has CDR1 MGHRA and CDR2 YSYEKL. V lost 1 base and J 0 bases, leaving 12 bases between the germline ends.

This clone occurred once. The chain carries TRBV7-6 and TRBJ2-3; weak D call: TRBD2 (7 bases). Germline assignment: CDR1 SGHVS and CDR2 FNYEAQ. This CDR3 spans 16 amino acids. V gave up 4 bases and J gave up 1 base, with 15 bases separating them. The CDR3 bases are TGTGCCAGCAGCTCTAGACTAGCAGGGGGCACAGATACGCAGTATTTT. It encodes CASSSRLAGGTDTQYF.

The rearrangement links TRBV28 to TRBJ2-7; 9 positions match TRBD1. This CDR3 contains 16 residues. The V gene end was trimmed by 9 bases and the J gene end by 0 bases; junction bases not matched to a gene: 12. CDR1 and CDR2 (germline): MDHEN, SYDVKM. The CDR3 nucleotides read TGTGCCAGACAGGGGGCGATTCGTACCCCCTCCTACGAGCAGTACTTC. Amino acids: CARQGAIRTPSYEQYF.

This clone was picked up a small number of times. The rearrangement joins TRBV6-1 to TRBJ1-4; D might be TRBD1 (5 bases). The CDR3 length is 13 residues. Trimming cost V 1 base and J 7 bases, with 7 bases left between them. Germline lookup yields CDR1 MNHNS and CDR2 SASEGT. As DNA, the CDR3 is TGTGCCAGCAGTGAAGGGGGGGTTGAAAAACTGTTTTTT. This sequence encodes CASSEGGVEKLFF.

V gene TRBV15 combines with J gene TRBJ2-7; D perhaps matches TRBD2 (5 bases). Germline loops: CDR1 LNHNV, CDR2 YYDKDF (reference sequence). Trimming shortened V by 1 base and J by 4 bases, and 14 bases separated the two germline ends. The CDR3 is made up of 15 amino acids. The CDR3 DNA reads as TGTGCCACCAGCAGAGGTTTCGAGGGCAGATACGAGCAGTACTTC. Translated: CATSRGFEGRYEQYF.

V usage is TRBV5-1 and J usage is TRBJ2-7, with TRBD1 matching over 9 bases. V shed 4 bases, J shed 3 bases, and the junction held 5 bases outside the gene matches. Germline V gene lookup returns CDR1 SGHRS and CDR2 YFSETQ. CDR3 length equals 14 residues. CDR3 amino acids: CASSARDRVYEQYF. The CDR3 region has the DNA TGCGCCAGCAGCGCCCGGGACAGGGTCTACGAGCAGTACTTC.

The chain has TRBV3-1 (or the pseudogene TRBV3-2) and TRBJ2-7, with D unresolved. The CDR3 extends over 13 amino acids. CDR1 and CDR2 from the germline V gene are LGHDT and YNNKEL (reference sequence). The V end was cut by 0 bases, the J end by 4 bases, with 7 bases between. The CDR3 nucleotides read TGTGCCAGCAGCCAAGATACGGGTTACGAGCAGTACTTC. It encodes CASSQDTGYEQYF.

The rearrangement joins TRBV9 to TRBJ2-5; 9 positions match TRBD2. Unmatched junction bases numbered 7, after V lost 0 bases and J lost 1 base. The CDR3 contains 17 residues. The V gene's germline CDR1 is SGDLS and CDR2 YYNGEE. CDR3 DNA: TGTGCCAGCAGCGTAGCTACGGCGGGGGGGACCCAAGAGACCCAGTACTTC. Translated: CASSVATAGGTQETQYF.

This CDR3 reads CASSPGTINSPLHF. The DNA of the CDR3 is TGCGCCAGCAGCCCAGGGACAATTAATTCACCCCTCCACTTT. The J gene is TRBJ1-6, the V gene TRBV5-1, with D perhaps TRBD1 (6 bases). The length of the CDR3 is 14 residues. Trimming cost V 4 bases and J 6 bases, with 11 bases left between them. CDR1 and CDR2 (germline): SGHRS, YFSETQ.

V gene TRBV6-5 combines with J gene TRBJ2-1; a possible D gene is TRBD2 (6 bases). This CDR3 has 15 residues. Germline V gene sequence: CDR1 MNHEY, CDR2 SVGAGI. Trimming took 7 bases from V and 5 from J, leaving 18 bases between them. In DNA, the CDR3 is TGTGCCAGCACCCTACTAGCCTCTGGGGACAATGAGCAGTTCTTC. Translating gives CASTLLASGDNEQFF.

The genes are TRBV19 and TRBJ2-4, with a possible D match to TRBD2 (5 bases). Germline CDR1 LNHDA, CDR2 SQIVND (reference sequence). V was shortened by 7 bases and J by 4 bases, with 20 bases between the two germline ends. The CDR3 has 16 amino acids. Here the CDR3 DNA reads TGTGCCAGTACCACACCGCACCCGGGGTTAAAAAACATTCAGTACTTC. Protein product: CASTTPHPGLKNIQYF.

This clone was recorded only once. CDR3 DNA sequence: TGTGCCAGCAGACCCGAGTATAACTATGGCTACACCTTC. Translating it yields CASRPEYNYGYTF. V is TRBV6-5 and J is TRBJ1-2; D unclear. Looked up from germline, CDR1 is MNHEY and CDR2 is SVGAGI. This CDR3 is built from 13 residues. The V end lost 6 bases, the J end lost 1 base, and 9 bases lay between the germline ends.

This chain joins TRBV7-2 and TRBJ2-3; maybe TRBD2 (7 bases). The germline CDR1 and CDR2 sequences are SGHTA and FQGNSA. The CDR3 sequence is 15 residues long. Between the trimmed V and J ends, which lost 6 bases and 2 bases, there was a span of 15 bases. Written as DNA, the CDR3 is TGTGCCAGCAGTACGGCGGGGGCCTTCACAGATACGCAGTATTTT. Translated: CASSTAGAFTDTQYF.

The chain recombines TRBV29-1 with TRBJ1-1; 8 bases match TRBD1. Per germline, CDR1 SQVTM and CDR2 ANQGSEA. The CDR3 spans 13 residues. After removal of 6 bases from V and 7 bases from J, the junction contained 10 bases not matched to a gene. CDR3 amino acids: CSVGVRGRNEAFF. In nucleotides, the CDR3 is TGCAGCGTGGGGGTCAGGGGGCGTAATGAAGCTTTCTTT.

The chain carries TRBV21-1 and TRBJ1-5; the DNA was not used to check the table's D call, TRBD1. TRBV21-1 is classified as a pseudogene. The CDR3 covers 17 residues. The CDR3 region has the DNA TGTGCCAGCAGCCGGGACAGGGATATTTCCAGCAATCAGCCCCAGCATTTT. Residues: CASSRDRDISSNQPQHF.